Listed below are T cell receptor beta chains from one sample, sequenced in a study of blood T cell repertoires in COVID-19. Produced via immunoSEQ multiplex PCR; TCRdb's table is partial and in-frame only. The repertoire holds some 400,000 clones, with 85% to 90% as singletons. Material: peripheral blood. These receptors originate from a human donor in a cohort sampled during active COVID-19. Both conserved end residues are part of each CDR3. D genes are given only for firm matches. Where a row states a size, it is once, few, many or the class of an expanded clone; other rows omit it.

>.|18|TRBJ2-1|few|TRBV7-9
TGTGCCAGCAGCTTAAGAAGTTGGACAGTCATCGGTTACAATGAGCAGTTCTTC
CASSLRSWTVIGYNEQFF
>TRBD1|11|TRBJ1-1|.|TRBV29-1
TGCAGCTATGACAGGGCCACTGAAGCTTTCTTT
CSYDRATEAFF
>.|13|TRBJ1-4|once|TRBV19
TGTGCCAGTGGAACAGGGCCCGAGGAGAAACTGTTTTTT
CASGTGPEEKLFF
>.|15|TRBJ2-1|.|TRBV11-2
TGTGCCAGCAGCCACCCGTCGGGGGGCTGGAATGAGCAGTTCTTC
CASSHPSGGWNEQFF
>.|15|TRBJ1-4|.|TRBV5-1
TGCGCCAGCAGCTCCCGGGAAGCACGGAATGAAAAACTGTTTTTT
CASSSREARNEKLFF
>.|14|TRBJ1-1|.|TRBV7-2
TGTGCCAGCAGCTTTACAGGGCTAGGCACTGAAGCTTTCTTT
CASSFTGLGTEAFF
>.|14|TRBJ2-3|.|TRBV15
TGTGCCACCAGCCCACGACAGGGCACAGATACGCAGTATTTT
CATSPRQGTDTQYF
>TRBD2|14|TRBJ2-3|.|TRBV5-1
TGCGCCAGCACGAGCGGGGGGAGTACAGATACGCAGTATTTT
CASTSGGSTDTQYF
>TRBD1|15|TRBJ1-1|.|TRBV15
TGTGCCACCAGCTCTTCGGACAGGGGGGGAGTGGAAGCTTTCTTT
CATSSSDRGGVEAFF
>.|12|TRBJ1-6|.|TRBV30
TGTGCCTGGAGTGTCAGCCGGGTACCCCTCCACTTT
CAWSVSRVPLHF
>TRBD2|15|TRBJ2-1|.|TRBV28
TGTGCCAGCGGACCAGCGGGAGGGCCCGACAATGAGCAGTTCTTC
CASGPAGGPDNEQFF
>.|15|TRBJ1-4|once|TRBV3-1/TRBV3-2
TGTGCCAGCAGCTCGAGCGGGGCGGCTAATGAAAAACTGTTTTTT
CASSSSGAANEKLFF
>TRBD1|17|TRBJ1-2|.|TRBV2
TGTGCCAGCAGTGAAGCCCTTAGGCCAGGGGGCAACTATGGCTACACCTTC
CASSEALRPGGNYGYTF
>.|16|TRBJ1-3|.|TRBV5-1
TGCGCCAGCAGCTTAGCCCCTCCGAACTCTGGAAACACCATATATTTT
CASSLAPPNSGNTIYF
>TRBD2|18|TRBJ2-1|.|TRBV7-2
TGTGCCAGCAGCTTACAGGTGACGGGGGGAAGCTCCTACAATGAGCAGTTCTTC
CASSLQVTGGSSYNEQFF
>.|13|TRBJ1-2|.|TRBV15
TGTGCCACCAGCAACGAAGGGAGGGATGGCTACACCTTC
CATSNEGRDGYTF
>TRBD2|16|TRBJ2-3|.|TRBV3-1/TRBV3-2
TGTGCCAGCAGCCCTCCTAGCGGGGGTAACACAGATACGCAGTATTTT
CASSPPSGGNTDTQYF
>.|14|TRBJ1-1|.|TRBV5-5
TGTGCCAGCAGCCGAACGGGAAGCGAGACTGAAGCTTTCTTT
CASSRTGSETEAFF
>.|12|TRBJ2-2|.|TRBV7-9
TGTGCCAGCAGCTTTACTCCCGGGGAGCTGTTTTTT
CASSFTPGELFF
>.|12|TRBJ1-1|few|TRBV6-5
TGTGCCAGCAGCCGGGGGGCCACTGAAGCTTTCTTT
CASSRGATEAFF
>TRBD1|14|TRBJ2-7|.|TRBV5-5
TGTGCCAGCAGCTCACAGGGGGGTCAGTACGAGCAGTACTTC
CASSSQGGQYEQYF